This TCR beta chain originates from a study of human CD4 T cells and Enterobacteriaceae (dated by TCRdb to the early 2020s). What the study reported, not specific to this receptor: The reactivity of ex vivo clonotypes was inferred solely by matching the nucleotide sequences of those clonotypes to CFSE-low cultures from the same donors. Compared with specific clonotypes, broadly cross-reactive clonotypes seemed more expanded ex vivo, with about 55% of the 19 and about 60% of the roughly 30 falling in the top 5%.

The germline V gene sets CDR1 to ENHRY and CDR2 to SYGVKD. V sheds 2 bases and J sheds 7 bases, leaving 15 bases between their ends. Including cysteine and phenylalanine, the CDR3 has 15 amino acids. Only the CDR3 part of the read is kept: 45 bases, read in frame from the first base. Deep-level sequencing, with a detection sensitivity of one cell in 200,000, was applied to the ex vivo total memory CD4+ samples. The QIAamp DNA Micro Kit was used to extract genomic DNA from cell pellets, and spectrophotometry was used to check the DNA quantity and purity. Amplification of TCR Vbeta CDR3 regions was performed with the immunoSEQ multiplex PCR assay. The Illumina HiSeq platform was used to sequence the amplicons. The retrieved sequences were 87 nucleotides long and included the CDR3 region. Processing in the source paper ran as follows. Each unique productive TCR Vbeta nucleotide sequence counted as a clonotype and was quantified by productive template frequency from ImmunoSEQ Analyzer V3.0. Expanded clonotypes were defined using a threshold set at the top 5th percentile of each repertoire ranked by frequency. The R package fossil was used to compute repertoire overlap as Chao-Jaccard, and the R package MASS was used to visualize the overlap by nonmetric multidimensional scaling. This is the immuneACCESS table as TCRdb keeps it, with only in-frame sequences that have V and J called. A part of the clones is gone; compared with another copy, unresolved V genes explain less than half, and the rest is unexplained. That table supplies the V and J calls and clone size; D and trimming were determined from the DNA. The sample profile shows about 29,000 clones; roughly four fifths of them were found once. Roughly 1.8% of the sample is taken by the ten largest.

On a FACSAria III, memory CD4+ T cells were FACS-sorted to over 95% purity, defined as all CD4+ cells except CD45RA+CCR7+CD95- naive cells. Blood from healthy donors came from blood donation centers in Switzerland. Positive selection with CD4 and CD14 magnetic microbeads was used to enrich total CD4+ T cells and monocytes. Before sorting, CD8+, CD14+, CD16+, CD56+, CD19+ and CD25-bright cells were excluded. In a couple of blood donors, total memory CD4+ T cells were sequenced directly ex vivo to assess in vivo expansion of bacteria-reactive clonotypes. Peripheral blood mononuclear cells were isolated from donor blood using Ficoll-Paque Plus. This clone was counted a single time. No antigen is known for it. The sample holds no much larger clone one base away, and base qualities are not on file.

Source material: memory CD4+ T cells from blood. Sample cell subset or site, as interpreted from the label and publication: total memory CD4 T cells sorted directly ex vivo, unstimulated. The origin of this receptor is a human donor in good health. The chain joins TRBV10-3 to TRBJ2-1, with no confidently assigned D gene. The nucleotides read TGTGCCATCAGTGAGGTCACGTTTACGCGGAATGAGCAGTTCTTC. It translates as CAISEVTFTRNEQFF.